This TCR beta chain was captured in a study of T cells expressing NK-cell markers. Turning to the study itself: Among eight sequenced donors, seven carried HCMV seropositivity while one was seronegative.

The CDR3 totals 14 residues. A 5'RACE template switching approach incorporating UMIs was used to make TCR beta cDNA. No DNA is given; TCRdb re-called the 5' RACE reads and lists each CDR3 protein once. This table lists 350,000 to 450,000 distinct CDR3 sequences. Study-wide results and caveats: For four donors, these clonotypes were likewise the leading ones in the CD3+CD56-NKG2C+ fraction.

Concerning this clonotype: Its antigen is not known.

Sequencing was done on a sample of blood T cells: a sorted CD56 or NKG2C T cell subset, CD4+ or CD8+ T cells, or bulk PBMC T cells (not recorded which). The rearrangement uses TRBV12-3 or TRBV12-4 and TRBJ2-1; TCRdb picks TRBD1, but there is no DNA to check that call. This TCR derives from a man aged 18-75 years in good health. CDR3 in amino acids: CASSTGGRNNEQFF.